The 22 T cell receptor beta chains below all came from one sample that was sequenced in a study of T cell responses to AZD1222 COVID-19 vaccine. Here immunoSEQ multiplex PCR was the method, and the copy in TCRdb shows in-frame clones only, minus some. The sample consists of approximately 120,000 clones, roughly 91% of them appearing once. The starting material was peripheral blood, obtained on day 0 of MenACWY control vaccination. The receptors were sampled from an adult in good health.

V and J are TRBV4-1 and TRBJ2-2; a weak D match, TRBD2 (5 bases). The CDR3 is 14 amino acids. From germline, CDR1 is MGHRA and CDR2 YSYEKL. Trimming removed 1 base at V and 6 bases at J, with 9 bases between. CDR3 nucleotides: TGCGCCAGCAGCCAAGCTAGCCTGGCCGGGGAGCTGTTTTTT. Residues: CASSQASLAGELFF.

The chain couples TRBV7-9 to TRBJ2-3; D ambiguous. CDR1 is SEHNR, CDR2 FQNEAQ, per germline (reference sequence). The CDR3 has 14 residues. V gave up 1 base and J gave up 2 bases, with 7 bases separating them. CDR3: CASSLDGFTDTQYF. CDR3 nucleotides: TGTGCCAGCAGCTTAGACGGGTTCACAGATACGCAGTATTTT.

The chain recombines TRBV5-6 with TRBJ1-5; D ambiguous. Germline V gene sequence: CDR1 SGHDT, CDR2 YYEEEE. CDR3 length equals 15 residues. Trimming left V 4 bases short and J 1 base short, with 12 bases between. CDR3 residues: CASSRVRGSNQPQHF. In DNA, the CDR3 is TGTGCCAGCAGCCGAGTACGGGGAAGCAATCAGCCCCAGCATTTT.

V usage is TRBV11-3 and J usage is TRBJ2-7; 7 bases agree with TRBD1. V was clipped by 5 bases and J by 4 bases; unmatched bases: 8. Germline V CDR1 and CDR2: SGHNT, YENEEA. The CDR3 has 14 amino acids. For the CDR3, the DNA is TGTGCCAGCAGCCCTTCAGGGGGTTGGTACGAGCAGTACTTC. Amino acid sequence: CASSPSGGWYEQYF.

The table lists this clone with a count of one. The CDR3 here is CSFTGGYTEAFF. CDR3 bases: TGCAGCTTCACAGGGGGCTACACTGAAGCTTTCTTT. The genes are TRBV29-1 and TRBJ1-1; 9 nucleotides align to TRBD1. The CDR3 covers 12 residues. Germline lookup yields CDR1 SQVTM and CDR2 ANQGSEA. V lost 8 bases and J lost 3; bases outside the gene matches: 4.

This clone was seen a handful of times. The rearrangement uses TRBV7-9 and TRBJ1-2; 7 bases fit TRBD1. With V trimmed by 8 bases and J by 0 bases, 12 bases remained unmatched. From germline, CDR1 is SEHNR and CDR2 FQNEAQ (reference sequence). This CDR3 contains 16 residues. CDR3 loop: CASLDRVDGTNYGYTF. Here the CDR3 DNA reads TGTGCCAGCCTCGACAGGGTGGACGGAACTAACTATGGCTACACCTTC.

This clone was detected once. V gene TRBV6-5 combines with J gene TRBJ2-7; D is uncertain. Germline assignment: CDR1 MNHEY and CDR2 SVGAGI. The CDR3 is 14 amino acids. V was cut by 2 bases and J by 0 bases, with 8 bases left in between. This chain's CDR3 is CASSYNRYSYEQYF. The CDR3 DNA is TGTGCCAGCAGTTACAACAGATACTCCTACGAGCAGTACTTC.

The chain links TRBV9 to TRBJ1-6; no clear D. Germline V gives CDR1 SGDLS, CDR2 YYNGEE. Trimming removed 6 bases at V and 5 bases at J, with 12 bases between. The CDR3 runs to 14 residues. CDR3 in amino acids: CASTPGVNNSPLHF. Here the CDR3 DNA reads TGTGCCAGCACCCCGGGCGTTAATAATTCACCCCTCCACTTT.

The V call is TRBV11-3, the J call TRBJ1-1; 7 positions match TRBD1. CDR3 length equals 15 residues. Germline loops: CDR1 SGHNT, CDR2 YENEEA. V gave up 2 bases and J gave up 5 bases; unmatched junction bases: 8. The CDR3 region is CASSLSDREETEAFF. The CDR3 DNA reads TGTGCCAGCAGCTTATCAGACAGGGAAGAAACTGAAGCTTTCTTT.

The V and J genes are TRBV2 and TRBJ1-2, with D maybe TRBD1 (6 bases). The V gene lost 10 bases and the J gene lost 5 bases, with 29 bases spanning the gap. The CDR3 has 17 amino acids. Per the germline V gene, CDR1 is SNHLY and CDR2 is FYNNEI. The CDR3 coding sequence is TGTGCCAAAGCAGGGTACCGGGACACTGTAAATTTGTATGGCTACACCTTC. The encoded protein is CAKAGYRDTVNLYGYTF.

V and J are TRBV3-1 (or the pseudogene TRBV3-2) and TRBJ2-7; 13 bases match TRBD2. From germline, CDR1 is LGHDT and CDR2 YNNKEL (reference sequence). CDR3 length equals 16 residues. Germline trimming cut 3 bases from V and 7 bases from J; bases unmatched to any gene: 9. Here the CDR3 DNA reads TGTGCCAGCAGCCAGTACGGACTAGCGGGAGCGCGGGAGCAGTACTTC. This codes for CASSQYGLAGAREQYF.

The gene calls are TRBV6-5 and TRBJ2-7; D unresolved. This CDR3 spans 13 amino acids. The germline V gene has CDR1 MNHEY and CDR2 SVGAGI. The V and J ends lost 2 bases and 4 bases respectively, with 9 bases between them. CDR3 loop: CASSYMSGYEQYF. The CDR3 bases are TGTGCCAGCAGTTACATGTCTGGTTACGAGCAGTACTTC.

The count of this clone is one. This rearrangement joins TRBV5-1 to TRBJ1-5, with 9 bases fitting TRBD1. V shed 4 bases, J shed 2 bases, and the junction held 7 bases outside the gene matches. The germline V gene has CDR1 SGHRS and CDR2 YFSETQ. CDR3 size: 16 residues. The CDR3 protein is CASSPTGGAGNQPQHF. The CDR3 DNA follows: TGCGCCAGCAGCCCCACAGGGGGCGCGGGCAATCAGCCCCAGCATTTT.

This clone has more than one count but fewer than ten. The V and J genes are TRBV24-1 and TRBJ2-1; D possibly matches TRBD1 or TRBD2 (5 bases each). Germline loops: CDR1 KGHDR, CDR2 SFDVKD. The V end lost 5 bases, the J end lost 7 bases, and 17 bases lay between the germline ends. The CDR3 covers 15 residues. In DNA, the CDR3 is TGTGCCACCAGTGGTAGGGGACCCCGAGGAAATGAGCAGTTCTTC. It yields the protein CATSGRGPRGNEQFF.

The chain joins TRBV11-3 to TRBJ1-1; no firm D call. The ends were cut back, 2 bases at V and 1 base at J, with 5 bases in the middle. This CDR3 is built from 13 residues. The germline gives CDR1 SGHNT, CDR2 YENEEA. The CDR3 protein is CASSLIGNTEAFF. As DNA, the CDR3 is TGTGCCAGCAGCTTAATCGGGAACACTGAAGCTTTCTTT.

This chain joins TRBV5-4 and TRBJ2-7; 8 positions match TRBD1. Per germline, CDR1 SGHNT and CDR2 YYREEE (reference sequence). This CDR3 comprises 15 residues. Trimming took 2 bases from V and 0 from J; bases not matched to a gene: 4. The CDR3 region is CASSLGQGHSYEQYF. The CDR3 nucleotides are TGTGCCAGCAGCTTAGGACAGGGCCACTCCTACGAGCAGTACTTC.

The chain couples TRBV2 to TRBJ2-7, with 7 positions matching TRBD1. The CDR3 loop spans 13 amino acids. The germline CDR1 and CDR2 sequences are SNHLY and FYNNEI. The trim removed 5 bases at V and 0 bases at J, leaving 1 base unmatched. The CDR3 protein is CASSRQGSYEQYF. CDR3 nucleotide sequence: TGTGCCAGCAGTCGACAGGGCTCCTACGAGCAGTACTTC.

With respect to this clone: Here the CDR3 omits its conserved ending phenylalanine or tryptophan, so a read error is the likely source. Because the CDR3's place on the DNA is in doubt, the DNA is left out and the CDR3 is given as listed by TCRdb. The rearrangement links TRBV10-3 to TRBJ1-6; TRBD1 reflects the table's D call only, with no check against the DNA. Germline V CDR1 and CDR2: ENHRY, SYGVKD. The CDR3 totals 12 residues, both ends included. CDR3 protein: CAISDDIGQAIY.

The chain combines TRBV27 with TRBJ2-1; TRBD1 might be the D (6 bases). Trimming removed 4 bases at V and 7 bases at J, with 20 bases between. From germline, CDR1 is MNHEY and CDR2 SMNVEV (reference sequence). CDR3 length equals 16 residues. The CDR3 here is CASSSLRGQLFNEQFF. The CDR3 DNA reads as TGTGCCAGCAGTTCCCTCCGAGGACAGCTTTTTAATGAGCAGTTCTTC.

The rearrangement links TRBV5-1 to TRBJ1-5, with D unclear. V was cut by 0 bases and J by 1 base, with 8 bases left in between. CDR3 length equals 15 residues. CDR1 and CDR2 (germline): SGHRS, YFSETQ. The DNA of the CDR3 is TGCGCCAGCAGCTTGGAAGGTGGAAGCAATCAGCCCCAGCATTTT. This sequence encodes CASSLEGGSNQPQHF.

This rearrangement joins TRBV30 to TRBJ1-1; D is uncertain. The V and J ends lost 0 bases and 1 base respectively, with 3 bases between them. CDR3 length equals 12 residues. Germline CDR1 and CDR2: GTSNPN and SVGIG (reference sequence). In nucleotides, the CDR3 is TGTGCCTGGAGTGTACCGAACACTGAAGCTTTCTTT. Translation gives CAWSVPNTEAFF.

The genes are TRBV2 and TRBJ2-5; tentatively, D is TRBD2 (6 bases). Trimming cost V 6 bases and J 1 base, with 9 bases left between them. Germline V gene data show CDR1 as SNHLY and CDR2 as FYNNEI. The CDR3 consists of 13 residues. The CDR3 is CASRRDSQETQYF. The CDR3 nucleotides are TGTGCCAGCAGGCGGGACTCCCAAGAGACCCAGTACTTC.